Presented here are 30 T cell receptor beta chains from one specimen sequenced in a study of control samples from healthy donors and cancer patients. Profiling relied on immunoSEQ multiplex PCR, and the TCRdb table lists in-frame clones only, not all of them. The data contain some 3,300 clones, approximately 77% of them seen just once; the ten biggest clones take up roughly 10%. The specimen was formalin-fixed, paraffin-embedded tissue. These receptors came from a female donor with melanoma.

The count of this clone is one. CDR3 in DNA: TGTGCCAGCAGCCCGCTTATAGGGGGCTACACCTTC. This translates into CASSPLIGGYTF. The rearrangement links TRBV7-9 to TRBJ1-2, with D unclear. This CDR3 region has 12 residues. The ends were cut back, 5 bases at V and 8 bases at J, with 12 bases in the middle. The germline V gene encodes CDR1 SEHNR and CDR2 FQNEAQ (reference sequence). The entire variable domain, with the rest obtained from reference TRBV7-9 and TRBJ1-2, is as follows: DTGVSQNPRHKITKRGQNVTFRCDPISEHNRLYWYRQTLGQGPEFLTYFQNEAQLEKSRLLSDRFSAERPKGSFSTLEIQRTEQGDSAMYLCASSPLIGGYTFGSGTRLTVV.

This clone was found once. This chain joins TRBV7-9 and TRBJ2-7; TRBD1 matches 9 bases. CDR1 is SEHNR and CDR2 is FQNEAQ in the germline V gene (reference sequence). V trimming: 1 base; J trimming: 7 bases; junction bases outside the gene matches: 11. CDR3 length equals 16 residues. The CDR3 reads CASSLGTGALRSEQYF. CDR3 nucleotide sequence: TGTGCCAGCAGCTTAGGGACAGGGGCGCTCCGAAGTGAGCAGTACTTC. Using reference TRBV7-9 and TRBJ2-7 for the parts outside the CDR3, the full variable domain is DTGVSQNPRHKITKRGQNVTFRCDPISEHNRLYWYRQTLGQGPEFLTYFQNEAQLEKSRLLSDRFSAERPKGSFSTLEIQRTEQGDSAMYLCASSLGTGALRSEQYFGPGTRLTVT.

The CDR3 loop is CASSLSGQGYTEAFF. Here the CDR3 DNA reads TGTGCCAGCAGTTTATCGGGACAGGGATACACTGAAGCTTTCTTT. V gene TRBV28 combines with J gene TRBJ1-1; TRBD1 aligns across 9 bases. This CDR3 region has 15 residues. Germline values: CDR1 MDHEN, CDR2 SYDVKM. Germline trimming cut 1 base from V and 3 bases from J; bases unmatched to any gene: 3.

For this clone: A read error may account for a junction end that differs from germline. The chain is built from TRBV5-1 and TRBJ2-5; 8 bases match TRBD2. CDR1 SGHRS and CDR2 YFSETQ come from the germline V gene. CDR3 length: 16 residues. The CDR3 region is CASSLASGPVQGTQYF. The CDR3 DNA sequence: TGCGCCAGCAGCTTGGCTAGCGGGCCAGTCCAAGGGACCCAGTACTTC. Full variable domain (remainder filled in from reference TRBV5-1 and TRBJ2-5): KAGVTQTPRYLIKTRGQQVTLSCSPISGHRSVSWYQQTPGQGLQFLFEYFSETQRNKGNFPGRFSGRQFSNSRSEMNVSTLELGDSALYLCASSLASGPVQGTQYFGPGTRLLVL.

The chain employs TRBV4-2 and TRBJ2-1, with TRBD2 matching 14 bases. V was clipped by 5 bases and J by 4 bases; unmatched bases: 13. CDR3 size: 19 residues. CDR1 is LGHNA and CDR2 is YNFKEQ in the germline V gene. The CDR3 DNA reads TGTGCCAGCAGCGCCGGGACTAGCGGGAGTTCGCTCGCTTACAATGAGCAGTTCTTC. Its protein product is CASSAGTSGSSLAYNEQFF.

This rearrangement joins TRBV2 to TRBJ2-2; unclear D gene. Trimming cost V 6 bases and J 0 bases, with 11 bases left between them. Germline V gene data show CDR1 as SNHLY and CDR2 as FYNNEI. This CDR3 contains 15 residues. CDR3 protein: CASRQVASNTGELFF. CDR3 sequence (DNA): TGTGCCAGCAGGCAGGTCGCCTCGAACACCGGGGAGCTGTTTTTT. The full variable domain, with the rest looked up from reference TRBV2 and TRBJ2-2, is EPEVTQTPSHQVTQMGQEVILRCVPISNHLYFYWYRQILGQKVEFLVSFYNNEISEKSEIFDDQFSVERPDGSNFTLKIRSTKLEDSAMYFCASRQVASNTGELFFGEGSRLTVL.

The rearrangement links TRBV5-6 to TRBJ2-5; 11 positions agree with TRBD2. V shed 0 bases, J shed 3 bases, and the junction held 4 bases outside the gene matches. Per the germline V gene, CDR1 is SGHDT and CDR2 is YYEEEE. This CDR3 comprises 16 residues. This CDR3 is CASSLAQTSGKETQYF. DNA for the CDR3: TGTGCCAGCAGCTTGGCCCAGACTAGCGGGAAAGAGACCCAGTACTTC. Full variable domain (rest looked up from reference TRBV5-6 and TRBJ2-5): DAGVTQSPTHLIKTRGQQVTLRCSPKSGHDTVSWYQQALGQGPQFIFQYYEEEERQRGNFPDRFSGHQFPNYSSELNVNALLLGDSALYLCASSLAQTSGKETQYFGPGTRLLVL.

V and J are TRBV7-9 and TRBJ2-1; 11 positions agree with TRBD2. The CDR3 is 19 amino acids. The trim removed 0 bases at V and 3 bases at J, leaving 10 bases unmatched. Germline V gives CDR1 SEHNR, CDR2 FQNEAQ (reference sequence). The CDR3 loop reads CASSLASLLSGRDYNEQFF. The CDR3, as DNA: TGTGCCAGCAGCTTAGCCTCCTTGCTTAGCGGGAGGGACTACAATGAGCAGTTCTTC.

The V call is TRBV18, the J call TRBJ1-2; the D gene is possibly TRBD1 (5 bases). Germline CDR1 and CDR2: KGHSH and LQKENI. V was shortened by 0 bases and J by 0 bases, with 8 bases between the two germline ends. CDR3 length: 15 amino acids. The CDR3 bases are TGTGCCAGCTCACCACCGGCAGGGACTAACTATGGCTACACCTTC. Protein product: CASSPPAGTNYGYTF.

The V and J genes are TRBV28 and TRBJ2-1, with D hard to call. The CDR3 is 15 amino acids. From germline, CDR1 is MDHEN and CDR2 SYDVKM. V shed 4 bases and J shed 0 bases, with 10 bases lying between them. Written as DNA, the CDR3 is TGTGCCAGCAGTTCACAGCTTAGCTCCTACAATGAGCAGTTCTTC. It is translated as CASSSQLSSYNEQFF. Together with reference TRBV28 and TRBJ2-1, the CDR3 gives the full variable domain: DVKVTQSSRYLVKRTGEKVFLECVQDMDHENMFWYRQDPGLGLRLIYFSYDVKMKEKGDIPEGYSVSREKKERFSLILESASTNQTSMYLCASSSQLSSYNEQFFGPGTRLTVL.

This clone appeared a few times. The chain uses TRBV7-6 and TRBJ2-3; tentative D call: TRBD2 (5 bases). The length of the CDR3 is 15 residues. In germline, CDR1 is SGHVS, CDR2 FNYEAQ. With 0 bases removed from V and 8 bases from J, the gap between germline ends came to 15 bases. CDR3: CASSLATPPGGTQYF. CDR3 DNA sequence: TGTGCCAGCAGCTTAGCAACGCCACCCGGAGGTACGCAGTATTTT.

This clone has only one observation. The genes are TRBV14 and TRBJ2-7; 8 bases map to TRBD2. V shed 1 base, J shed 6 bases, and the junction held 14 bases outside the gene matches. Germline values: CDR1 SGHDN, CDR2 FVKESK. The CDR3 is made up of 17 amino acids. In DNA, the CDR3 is TGTGCCAGCAGCCAAGGCCATCCCGGGAGGGTACTGATCGAGCAGTACTTC. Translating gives CASSQGHPGRVLIEQYF.

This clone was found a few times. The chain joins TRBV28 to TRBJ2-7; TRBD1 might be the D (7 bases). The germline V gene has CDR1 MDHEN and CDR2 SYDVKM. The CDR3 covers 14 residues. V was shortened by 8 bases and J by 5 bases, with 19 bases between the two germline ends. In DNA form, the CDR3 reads TGTGCCAGCGCCAAGGGGGGACAGCCGGACGAGCAGTACTTC. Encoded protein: CASAKGGQPDEQYF.

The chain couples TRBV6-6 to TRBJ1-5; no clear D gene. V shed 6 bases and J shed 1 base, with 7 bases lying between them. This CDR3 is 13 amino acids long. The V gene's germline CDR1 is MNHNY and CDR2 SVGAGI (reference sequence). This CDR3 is CASSRMSNQPQHF. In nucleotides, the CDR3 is TGTGCCAGCAGCCGTATGAGCAATCAGCCCCAGCATTTT.

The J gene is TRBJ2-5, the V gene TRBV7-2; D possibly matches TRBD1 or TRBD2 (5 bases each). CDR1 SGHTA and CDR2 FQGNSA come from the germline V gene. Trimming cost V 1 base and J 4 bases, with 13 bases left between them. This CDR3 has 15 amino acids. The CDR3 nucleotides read TGTGCCAGCAGCTTAGGGTGGGGACGGGCAGAGACCCAGTACTTC. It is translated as CASSLGWGRAETQYF.

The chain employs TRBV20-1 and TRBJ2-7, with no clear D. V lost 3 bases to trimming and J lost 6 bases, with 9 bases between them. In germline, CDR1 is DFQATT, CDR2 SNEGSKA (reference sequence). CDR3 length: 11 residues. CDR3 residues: CSASRLAEQYF. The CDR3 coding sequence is TGCAGTGCTAGTCGACTTGCCGAGCAGTACTTC.

In nucleotides, the CDR3 is TGTGCCAGCAGCTACAGCGGGAGTGGCGAGCAGTACTTC. Encoded protein: CASSYSGSGEQYF. The rearrangement uses TRBV7-2 and TRBJ2-7; 8 bases agree with TRBD2. CDR1 is SGHTA and CDR2 is FQGNSA in the germline V gene. This CDR3 contains 13 residues. Trimming removed 4 bases from V and 6 bases from J; junction bases left unmatched: 5.

CDR3 DNA: TGTGCCAGCAGTCACAGGGATCCCCCAATGTCGAGCAATCAGCCCCAGCATTTT. It is translated as CASSHRDPPMSSNQPQHF. The chain uses TRBV6-8 and TRBJ1-5; TRBD1 is a possible D gene (6 bases). The CDR3 extends over 18 amino acids. CDR1 is MNHGY, CDR2 SAAAGT, per germline. The V end lost 5 bases, the J end lost 1 base, and 21 bases lay between the germline ends.

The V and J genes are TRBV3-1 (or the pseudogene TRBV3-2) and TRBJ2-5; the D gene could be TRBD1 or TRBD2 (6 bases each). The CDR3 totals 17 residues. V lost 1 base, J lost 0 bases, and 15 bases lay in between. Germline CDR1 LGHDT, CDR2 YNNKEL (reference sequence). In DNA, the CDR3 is TGTGCCAGCAGCCAAGTGAGGGGGGACCCGTACCAAGAGACCCAGTACTTC. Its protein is CASSQVRGDPYQETQYF.

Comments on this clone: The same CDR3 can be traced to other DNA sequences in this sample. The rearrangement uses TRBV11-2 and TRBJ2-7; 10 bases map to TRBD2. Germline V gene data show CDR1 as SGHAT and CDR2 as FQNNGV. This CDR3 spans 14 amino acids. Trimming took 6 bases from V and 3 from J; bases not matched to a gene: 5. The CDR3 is CASRSASGSYEQYF. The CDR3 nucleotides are TGTGCCAGCAGATCGGCTAGCGGGAGCTACGAGCAGTACTTC.

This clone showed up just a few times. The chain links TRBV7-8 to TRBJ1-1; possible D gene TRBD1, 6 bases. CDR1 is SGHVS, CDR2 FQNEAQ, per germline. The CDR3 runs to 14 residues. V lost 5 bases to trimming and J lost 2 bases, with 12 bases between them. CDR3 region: CASSRGGPNTEAFF. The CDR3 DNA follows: TGTGCCAGCAGCCGAGGGGGGCCTAACACTGAAGCTTTCTTT. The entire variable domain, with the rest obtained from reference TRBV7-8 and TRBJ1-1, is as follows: GAGVSQSPRYKVAKRGQDVALRCDPISGHVSLFWYQQALGQGPEFLTYFQNEAQLDKSGLPSDRFFAERPEGSVSTLKIQRTQQEDSAVYLCASSRGGPNTEAFFGQGTRLTVV.

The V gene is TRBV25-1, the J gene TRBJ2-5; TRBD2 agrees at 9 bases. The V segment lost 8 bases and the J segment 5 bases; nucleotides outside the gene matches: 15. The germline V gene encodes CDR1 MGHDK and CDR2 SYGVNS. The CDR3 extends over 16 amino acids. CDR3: CASSSGGSGRVETQYF. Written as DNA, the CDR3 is TGTGCCAGCTCATCAGGGGGTAGCGGGAGAGTCGAGACCCAGTACTTC.

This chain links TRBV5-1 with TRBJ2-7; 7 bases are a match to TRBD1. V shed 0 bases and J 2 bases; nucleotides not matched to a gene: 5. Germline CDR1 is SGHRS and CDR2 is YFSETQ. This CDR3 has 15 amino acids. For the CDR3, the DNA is TGCGCCAGCAGCTTGGGAGACAGGGAGACCTACGAGCAGTACTTC. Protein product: CASSLGDRETYEQYF. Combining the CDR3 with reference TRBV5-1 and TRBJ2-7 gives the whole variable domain KAGVTQTPRYLIKTRGQQVTLSCSPISGHRSVSWYQQTPGQGLQFLFEYFSETQRNKGNFPGRFSGRQFSNSRSEMNVSTLELGDSALYLCASSLGDRETYEQYFGPGTRLTVT.

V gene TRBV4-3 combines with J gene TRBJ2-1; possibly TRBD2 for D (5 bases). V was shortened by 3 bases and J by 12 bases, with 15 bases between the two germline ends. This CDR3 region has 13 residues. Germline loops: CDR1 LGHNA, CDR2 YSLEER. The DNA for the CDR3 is TGCGCCAGCAGCCAGGCCCGAGGGAGCGGGCAGTTCTTC. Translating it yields CASSQARGSGQFF.

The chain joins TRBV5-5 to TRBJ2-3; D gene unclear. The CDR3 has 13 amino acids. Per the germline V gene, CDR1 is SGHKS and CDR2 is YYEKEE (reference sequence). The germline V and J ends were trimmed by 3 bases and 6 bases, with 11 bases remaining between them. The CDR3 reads CASSSPVSDTQYF. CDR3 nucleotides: TGTGCCAGCAGCTCCCCGGTGTCGGATACGCAGTATTTT.

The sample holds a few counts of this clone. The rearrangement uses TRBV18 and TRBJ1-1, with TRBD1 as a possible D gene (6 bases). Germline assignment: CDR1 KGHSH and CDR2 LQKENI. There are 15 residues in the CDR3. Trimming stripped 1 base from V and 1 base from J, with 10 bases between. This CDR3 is CASSPRGGENTEAFF. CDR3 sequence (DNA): TGTGCCAGCTCACCACGGGGGGGCGAGAACACTGAAGCTTTCTTT. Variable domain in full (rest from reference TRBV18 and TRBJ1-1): NAGVMQNPRHLVRRRGQEARLRCSPMKGHSHVYWYRQLPEEGLKFMVYLQKENIIDESGMPKERFSAEFPKEGPSILRIQQVVRGDSAAYFCASSPRGGENTEAFFGQGTRLTVV.

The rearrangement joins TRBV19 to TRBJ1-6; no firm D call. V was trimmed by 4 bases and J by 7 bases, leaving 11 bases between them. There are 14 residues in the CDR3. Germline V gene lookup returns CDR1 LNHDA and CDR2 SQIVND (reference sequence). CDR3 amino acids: CASSNRLKNSPLHF. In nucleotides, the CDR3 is TGTGCCAGTAGTAACCGGCTCAAAAATTCACCCCTCCACTTT.

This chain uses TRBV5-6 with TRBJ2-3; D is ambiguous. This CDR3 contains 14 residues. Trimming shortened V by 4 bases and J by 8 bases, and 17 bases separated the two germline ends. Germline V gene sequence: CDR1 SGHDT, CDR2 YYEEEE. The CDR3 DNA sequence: TGTGCCAGCAGCCCGACCGGTCGCTCGGGTACGCAGTATTTT. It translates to CASSPTGRSGTQYF. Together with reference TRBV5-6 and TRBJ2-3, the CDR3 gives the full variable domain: DAGVTQSPTHLIKTRGQQVTLRCSPKSGHDTVSWYQQALGQGPQFIFQYYEEEERQRGNFPDRFSGHQFPNYSSELNVNALLLGDSALYLCASSPTGRSGTQYFGPGTRLTVL.

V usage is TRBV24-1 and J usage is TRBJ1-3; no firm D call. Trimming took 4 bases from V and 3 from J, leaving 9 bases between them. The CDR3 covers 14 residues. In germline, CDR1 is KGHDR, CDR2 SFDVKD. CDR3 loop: CATSDSGFGNTIYF. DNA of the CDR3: TGTGCCACCAGTGACTCAGGATTTGGAAACACCATATATTTT.

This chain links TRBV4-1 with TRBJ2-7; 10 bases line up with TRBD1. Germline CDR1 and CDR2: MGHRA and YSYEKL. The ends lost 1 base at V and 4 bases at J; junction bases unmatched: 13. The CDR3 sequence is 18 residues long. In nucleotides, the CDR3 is TGCGCCAGCAGCCAAGGGCCTCCGGGACAGGGGTCGGGTTACGAGCAGTACTTC. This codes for CASSQGPPGQGSGYEQYF.